This entry lists 10 T cell receptor beta chains sequenced from one sample in a study of shared clonotypes between healthy human individuals (TCRdb year 2020). Libraries were prepared through the immunoSEQ multiplex PCR assay. What TCRdb holds here is the immuneACCESS table cut down to in-frame rearrangements. Part of the clones is not present; checked against another copy, under half of the missing clones reflect an unresolved V gene, and the others are unexplained. In this sample the table shows about 1 million clones, approximately 68% of which occur a single time. Clones ranked in the top ten supply approximately 1.5% of the sample. The specimen was memory CD4+ T cells sorted from blood. The sample's cell subset or site label is to be understood as: CD45RA-negative fraction. The receptors originated from a man between 18 and 35 years old in good health.

The rearrangement joins TRBV9 to TRBJ2-5; D perhaps matches TRBD2 (5 bases). CDR3 length: 14 amino acids. Germline CDR1 is SGDLS and CDR2 is YYNGEE. V was cut by 2 bases and J by 2 bases, with 10 bases left in between. The CDR3 coding sequence is TGTGCCAGCAGCGTTGGGCGGAGGCAAGAGACCCAGTACTTC. Its translation: CASSVGRRQETQYF.

A single count supports this clone. This rearrangement joins TRBV27 to TRBJ2-5; possible D gene TRBD2, 5 bases. Trimming removed 3 bases from V and 5 bases from J, with 13 bases in between. In germline, CDR1 is MNHEY, CDR2 SMNVEV (reference sequence). This CDR3 has 14 residues. For the CDR3, the DNA is TGTGCCAGCAGTTTCGGGGATTTTCGGGAGACCCAGTACTTC. Translated, it gives CASSFGDFRETQYF.

The chain links TRBV9 to TRBJ2-5, with TRBD1 matching over 9 bases. This CDR3 is built from 15 residues. CDR1 and CDR2 from the germline V gene are SGDLS and YYNGEE. Trimming at V came to 0 bases and at J to 4 bases, leaving 4 bases not matched to a gene. CDR3 protein: CASSVEGQGVETQYF. The CDR3 nucleotides are TGTGCCAGCAGCGTAGAGGGACAGGGAGTAGAGACCCAGTACTTC.

The sample holds many counts of this clone. Additional DNA sequences in this sample encode the identical CDR3. The genes are TRBV30 and TRBJ1-2, with 7 bases matching TRBD1. The CDR3 length is 13 residues. Germline-derived CDR1 and CDR2 are GTSNPN and SVGIG (reference sequence). V gave up 2 bases and J gave up 3 bases; unmatched junction bases: 3. CDR3 coding DNA: TGTGCCTGGAGTTCAGACAGGGACTATGGCTACACCTTC. Protein product: CAWSSDRDYGYTF.

The CDR3 protein is CAWSKTGPDEKLFF. The CDR3 DNA reads TGTGCCTGGAGCAAGACAGGTCCGGATGAAAAACTGTTTTTT. This sequence joins TRBV30 and TRBJ1-4; the D gene is possibly TRBD1 (6 bases). V was pared by 3 bases and J by 6 bases, with 14 bases between. The CDR3 runs 14 residues. Germline loops: CDR1 GTSNPN, CDR2 SVGIG (reference sequence).

The rearrangement joins TRBV6-1 to TRBJ2-7; the D is unclear. Per germline, CDR1 MNHNS and CDR2 SASEGT. V was cut by 6 bases and J by 2 bases, with 14 bases left in between. The length of the CDR3 is 14 residues. DNA of the CDR3: TGTGCCAGCAGAAAAGGCGGCCTGACCTACGAGCAGTACTTC. This encodes CASRKGGLTYEQYF.

This clone came up once. The rearrangement uses TRBV7-2 and TRBJ2-1; D unclear. The germline V and J ends were trimmed by 5 bases and 0 bases, with 8 bases remaining between them. The CDR3 length is 14 residues. Germline V gives CDR1 SGHTA, CDR2 FQGNSA. The CDR3 DNA reads TGTGCCAGCAGCCCCGGAAACTCCTACAATGAGCAGTTCTTC. Translating it yields CASSPGNSYNEQFF.

The CDR3 sequence: CASSLSAGAFYNEQFF. The CDR3 DNA sequence: TGCGCCAGCAGCTTGTCAGCGGGGGCGTTCTACAATGAGCAGTTCTTC. V usage is TRBV5-1 and J usage is TRBJ2-1, with 8 bases fitting TRBD2. Germline CDR1 and CDR2: SGHRS and YFSETQ. CDR3 length: 16 residues. Trimming at V came to 1 base and at J to 3 bases, leaving 6 bases not matched to a gene. The complete variable domain, with remaining parts taken from reference TRBV5-1 and TRBJ2-1, reads KAGVTQTPRYLIKTRGQQVTLSCSPISGHRSVSWYQQTPGQGLQFLFEYFSETQRNKGNFPGRFSGRQFSNSRSEMNVSTLELGDSALYLCASSLSAGAFYNEQFFGPGTRLTVL.

This clone was counted between two and nine times. The chain links TRBV30 to TRBJ2-5; no reliable D call. The CDR3 is 12 residues long. The V gene's germline CDR1 is GTSNPN and CDR2 SVGIG (reference sequence). The V end was cut by 5 bases, the J end by 4 bases, with 11 bases between. The CDR3 sequence is CAWARYGETQYF. The CDR3 DNA sequence: TGTGCCTGGGCTAGATACGGAGAGACCCAGTACTTC.

This clone has a handful of counts. V gene TRBV2 combines with J gene TRBJ1-6; 7 bases are a match to TRBD1. V lost 7 bases and J lost 6; bases outside the gene matches: 3. Germline CDR1 SNHLY, CDR2 FYNNEI. CDR3 size: 13 residues. This CDR3 is CASTRQGNSPLHF. CDR3 DNA sequence: TGTGCCAGCACAAGACAGGGTAATTCACCCCTCCACTTT.